This TCR beta chain came from a study of T cell responses to AZD1222 COVID-19 vaccine. General study findings and limits: Spike-spanning, vaccine-associated CD4 TCRs were dominant at 160-218 and 743-854. Only a handful of AZD1222 recipients were seropositive at baseline. Samples come after the peak T cell response, not at day 14.

The V gene end was trimmed by 2 bases and the J gene end by 8 bases; junction bases not matched to a gene: 7. In germline, CDR1 is MNHNS, CDR2 SASEGT. The CDR3 has 15 residues. Concerning this clone: Its antigen is still unknown.

Data came from immunoSEQ multiplex PCR; TCRdb stores just in-frame clones and leaves some out. Here the sample spans some 130,000 clones, approximately 92% being singletons. The material sequenced was peripheral blood, taken 28 days after the second AZD1222 dose. This sequence was found in an adult who received the AZD1222 COVID-19 vaccine. The V and J genes are TRBV6-1 and TRBJ2-1; 9 bases line up with TRBD2. This CDR3 reads CASSEMGGGGDEQFF. The CDR3 region has the DNA TGTGCCAGCAGTGAAATGGGCGGGGGGGGAGATGAGCAGTTCTTC.